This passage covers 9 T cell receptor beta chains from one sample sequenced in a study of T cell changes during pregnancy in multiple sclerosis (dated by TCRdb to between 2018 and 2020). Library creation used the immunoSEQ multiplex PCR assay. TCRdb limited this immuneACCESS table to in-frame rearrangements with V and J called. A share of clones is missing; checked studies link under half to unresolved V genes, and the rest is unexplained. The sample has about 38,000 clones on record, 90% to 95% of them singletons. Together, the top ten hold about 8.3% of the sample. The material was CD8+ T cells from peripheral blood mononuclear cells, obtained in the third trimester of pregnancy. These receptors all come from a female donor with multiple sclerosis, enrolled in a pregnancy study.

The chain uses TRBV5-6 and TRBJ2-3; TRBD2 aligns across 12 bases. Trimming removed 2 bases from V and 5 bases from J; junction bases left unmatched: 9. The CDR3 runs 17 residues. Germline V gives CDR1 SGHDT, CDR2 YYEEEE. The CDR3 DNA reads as TGTGCCAGCAGCTTATTTCTAGCGGGGGGGCCCGAAGATACGCAGTATTTT. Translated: CASSLFLAGGPEDTQYF.

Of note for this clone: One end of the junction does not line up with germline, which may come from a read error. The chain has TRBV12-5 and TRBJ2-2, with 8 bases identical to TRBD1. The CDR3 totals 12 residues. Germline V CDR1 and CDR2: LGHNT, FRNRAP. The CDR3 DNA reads TGTGTTAGTGGACAGGGTAGCGGGGAGCTGTTTTTT. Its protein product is CVSGQGSGELFF.

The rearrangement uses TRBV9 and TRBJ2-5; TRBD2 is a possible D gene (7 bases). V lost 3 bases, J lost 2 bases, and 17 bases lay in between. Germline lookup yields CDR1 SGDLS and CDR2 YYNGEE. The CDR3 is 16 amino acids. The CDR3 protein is CASSGGGPKDQETQYF. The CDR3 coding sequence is TGTGCCAGCAGCGGGGGGGGGCCTAAGGATCAAGAGACCCAGTACTTC.

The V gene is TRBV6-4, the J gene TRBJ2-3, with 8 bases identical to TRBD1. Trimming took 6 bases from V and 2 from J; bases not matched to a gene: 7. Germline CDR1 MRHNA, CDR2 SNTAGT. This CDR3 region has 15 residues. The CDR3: CASSLGTGNTDTQYF. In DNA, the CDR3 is TGTGCCAGCAGCCTTGGGACAGGTAACACAGATACGCAGTATTTT.

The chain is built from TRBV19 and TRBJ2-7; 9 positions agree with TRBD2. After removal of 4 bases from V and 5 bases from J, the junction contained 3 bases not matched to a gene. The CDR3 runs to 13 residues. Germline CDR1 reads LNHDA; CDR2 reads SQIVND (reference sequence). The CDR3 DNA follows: TGTGCCAGTAGTACGGGACTAGCTAACGAGCAGTACTTC. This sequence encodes CASSTGLANEQYF.

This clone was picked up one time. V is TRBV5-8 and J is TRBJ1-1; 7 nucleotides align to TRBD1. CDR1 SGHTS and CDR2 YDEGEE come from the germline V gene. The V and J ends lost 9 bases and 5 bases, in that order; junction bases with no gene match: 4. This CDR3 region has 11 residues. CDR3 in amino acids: CATLQGTEAFF. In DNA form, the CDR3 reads TGTGCCACCCTACAGGGGACTGAAGCTTTCTTT.

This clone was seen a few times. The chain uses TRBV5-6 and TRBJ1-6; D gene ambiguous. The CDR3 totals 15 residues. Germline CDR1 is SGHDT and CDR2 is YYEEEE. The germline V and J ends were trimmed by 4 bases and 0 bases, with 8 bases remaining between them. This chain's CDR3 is CASSHESSYNSPLHF. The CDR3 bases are TGTGCCAGCAGCCATGAGAGCTCCTATAATTCACCCCTCCACTTT.

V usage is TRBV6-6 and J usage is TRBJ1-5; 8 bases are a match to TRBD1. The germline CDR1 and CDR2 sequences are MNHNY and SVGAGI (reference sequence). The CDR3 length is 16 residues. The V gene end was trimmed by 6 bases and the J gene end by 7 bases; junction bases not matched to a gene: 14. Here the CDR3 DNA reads TGTGCCAGCAGACCACCAGCTCACAGGGGGGACCAGCCCCAGCATTTT. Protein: CASRPPAHRGDQPQHF.

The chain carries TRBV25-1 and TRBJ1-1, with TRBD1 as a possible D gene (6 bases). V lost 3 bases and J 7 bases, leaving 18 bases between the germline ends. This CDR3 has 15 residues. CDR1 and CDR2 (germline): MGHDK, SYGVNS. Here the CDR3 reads CASSEGWGGLDEAFF. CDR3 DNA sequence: TGTGCCAGCAGTGAGGGTTGGGGGGGCCTTGATGAAGCTTTCTTT.